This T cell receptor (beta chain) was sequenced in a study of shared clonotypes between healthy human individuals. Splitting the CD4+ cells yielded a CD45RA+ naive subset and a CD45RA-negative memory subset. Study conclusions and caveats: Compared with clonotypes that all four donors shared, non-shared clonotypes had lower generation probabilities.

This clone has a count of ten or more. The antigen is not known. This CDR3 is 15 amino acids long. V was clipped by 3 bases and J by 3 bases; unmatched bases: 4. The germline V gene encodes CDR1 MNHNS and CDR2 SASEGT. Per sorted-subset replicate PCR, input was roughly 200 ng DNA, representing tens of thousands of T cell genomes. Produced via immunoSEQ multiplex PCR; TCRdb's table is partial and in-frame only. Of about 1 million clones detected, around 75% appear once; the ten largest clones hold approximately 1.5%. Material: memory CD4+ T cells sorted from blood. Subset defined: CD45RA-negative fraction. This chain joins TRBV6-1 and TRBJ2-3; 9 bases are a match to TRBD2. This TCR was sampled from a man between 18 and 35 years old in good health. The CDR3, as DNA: TGTGCCAGCAGTGAGGCGGGGGGGCGGACAGATACGCAGTATTTT. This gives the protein CASSEAGGRTDTQYF.